Here is one T cell receptor (beta chain) with its context. What it recognizes is unknown. The sample comes from a study of cytomegalovirus exposure and HLA in healthy donors. Study details: The Caucasian-associated ancestry cluster held over 65% of 398 genotyped donors. The study, taken as a whole, reports: With further analysis later on, most CMV-associated TCR beta chains appeared HLA-restricted.

J was trimmed by 7 bases and V by 4 bases; bases with no gene match: 4. This CDR3 contains 14 residues. Germline V gives CDR1 SEHNR, CDR2 FQNEAQ (reference sequence). PCR used 60 Vbeta primers and 13 Jbeta primers. Generated by immunoSEQ multiplex PCR, the TCRdb table keeps only in-frame clones and is missing some. The sample holds around 94,000 clones, around 66% seen once. The sample consisted of PBMCs. The chain carries TRBV7-9 and TRBJ2-1; TRBD2 matches at 10 bases. This clonotype was sampled from a man in his thirties or forties in good health and CMV-seronegative. The CDR3 DNA sequence: TGTGCCAGCAGCTCCGGACTAGCGGAAAATGAGCAGTTCTTC. Its translation: CASSSGLAENEQFF.